Described below is a single T cell receptor beta chain sequence and its context. As yet, its antigen is unknown. TCRdb keeps only in-frame clones here, not all; method: immunoSEQ multiplex PCR. The sample comprises more than 45,000 clones, 90% to 95% of which are singletons, and approximately 5.9% rests with the top ten. These data belong to a study of human thymus T cells. Study-wide points: V and J genes seemed to be used with bias in thymic and blood repertoires.

V was clipped by 4 bases and J by 7 bases, with 14 bases between them. CDR1 and CDR2 from the germline V gene are MDHEN and SYDVKM. The CDR3 loop spans 14 amino acids. Having corrective surgery for congenital heart defects, healthy Finnish infants were the ones who donated. Only four of the eight donors provided a 0.5-1 mL blood sample. Blood DNA came from all available leukocytes, not a fixed cell number. This TCR was sampled from a boy younger than two with a congenital heart defect but otherwise immunologically healthy. The sequencing sample was made of blood. The rearrangement joins TRBV28 to TRBJ2-1; D is ambiguous. CDR3 region: CASSSIWRWNEQFF. As DNA, the CDR3 is TGTGCCAGCAGTTCGATTTGGCGGTGGAATGAGCAGTTCTTC.